This T cell receptor beta chain emerged from a study of T cell repertoires in cytomegalovirus infection. Study-wide results and caveats: Across the ex vivo response, the dominant clonotypes were HLA-C-restricted CMV-specific TCR beta clonotypes. Using cumulative public TCR beta family frequency, the authors identified those who carried CMV together with the relevant HLA.

Trimming cost V 5 bases and J 6 bases, with 14 bases left between them. The germline V gene encodes CDR1 SGHTA and CDR2 FQGTGA. CDR3 size: 13 residues. This clonotype appeared many times. Its antigen is as yet unknown. Each CDR3 protein is one row after TCRdb ran MiXCR on the reads. Of 740,000 or so distinct CDR3 sequences in the sample, less than 40% were seen once. This TCR derives from a human donor in good health (CMV status not recorded). Some clones in this sample may be carry-over from other donors' samples. V and J are TRBV7-3 and TRBJ2-7, with a tentative D call TRBD1 (6 bases). The material sequenced was PBMCs. The DNA of the CDR3 is TGTGCCAGCAGCCTACTGACAGGAGGCGAGCAGTACTTC. It codes for CASSLLTGGEQYF.